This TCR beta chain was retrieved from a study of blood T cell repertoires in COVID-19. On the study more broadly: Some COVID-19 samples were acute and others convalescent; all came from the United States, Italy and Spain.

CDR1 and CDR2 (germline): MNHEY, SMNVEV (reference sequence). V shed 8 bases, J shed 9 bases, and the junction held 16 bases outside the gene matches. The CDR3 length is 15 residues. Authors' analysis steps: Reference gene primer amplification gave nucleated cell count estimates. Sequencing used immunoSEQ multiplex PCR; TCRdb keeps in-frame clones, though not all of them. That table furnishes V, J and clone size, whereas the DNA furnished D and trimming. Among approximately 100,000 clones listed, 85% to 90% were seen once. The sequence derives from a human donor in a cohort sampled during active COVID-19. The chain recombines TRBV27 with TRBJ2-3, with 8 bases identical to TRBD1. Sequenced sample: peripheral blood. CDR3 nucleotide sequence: TGTGCCAGCGGGGCCGGGACAGGTGCGATGTGGACGCAGTATTTT. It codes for CASGAGTGAMWTQYF.